The 24 T cell receptor beta chains listed next were all sequenced from one sample in a study of blood T cell repertoires in COVID-19. The method was immunoSEQ multiplex PCR; TCRdb's version includes in-frame clones alone and lacks a portion of them. The sample records a few hundred thousand clones, about 88% being singletons. Sequenced input: peripheral blood. The origin of the receptors is a woman aged 55-75 years with acute or convalescent COVID-19.

This chain links TRBV7-2 with TRBJ2-7, with 9 bases aligning to TRBD1. CDR1 SGHTA and CDR2 FQGNSA come from the germline V gene. This CDR3 is built from 12 residues. The trim removed 6 bases at V and 8 bases at J, leaving 5 bases unmatched. The CDR3 DNA is TGTGCCAGCAGGGGACAGGGTTCTAAGCAGTACTTC. As protein: CASRGQGSKQYF.

The genes are TRBV5-5 and TRBJ2-7; perhaps TRBD1 as D (5 bases). This CDR3 has 15 residues. Germline CDR1 and CDR2: SGHKS and YYEKEE (reference sequence). Trimming cost V 5 bases and J 5 bases, with 20 bases left between them. CDR3 coding DNA: TGTGCCAGCAGGAGTGGGCAGGGTTTAACCAACGAGCAGTACTTC. Its translation: CASRSGQGLTNEQYF.

The V and J genes are TRBV27 and TRBJ1-5; the match to TRBD1 covers 8 bases. V was pared by 0 bases and J by 4 bases, with 2 bases of the junction left unmatched. The CDR3 runs 15 residues. The V gene's germline CDR1 is MNHEY and CDR2 SMNVEV (reference sequence). The CDR3 bases are TGTGCCAGCAGTTTATCGACAGGGGCTAATCAGCCCCAGCATTTT. This encodes CASSLSTGANQPQHF.

The chain has TRBV18 and TRBJ2-1; 12 bases agree with TRBD2. Germline V gene sequence: CDR1 KGHSH, CDR2 LQKENI. The V gene end was trimmed by 3 bases and the J gene end by 4 bases; junction bases not matched to a gene: 25. The CDR3 contains 23 residues. DNA for the CDR3: TGTGCCAGCTCACCGTCGACAGACGGGACTAGCGGGCCGCACCCAACGAGGTACAATGAGCAGTTCTTC. Protein: CASSPSTDGTSGPHPTRYNEQFF.

The chain has TRBV9 and TRBJ2-1, with 9 bases aligning to TRBD2. After removal of 1 base from V and 5 bases from J, the junction contained 4 bases not matched to a gene. Germline assignment: CDR1 SGDLS and CDR2 YYNGEE. The CDR3 totals 15 residues. CDR3 DNA sequence: TGTGCCAGCAGCGTACTAGCGGGGACCAACAATGAGCAGTTCTTC. Translated, it gives CASSVLAGTNNEQFF. Full variable domain (remainder filled in from reference TRBV9 and TRBJ2-1): DSGVTQTPKHLITATGQRVTLRCSPRSGDLSVYWYQQSLDQGLQFLIQYYNGEERAKGNILERFSAQQFPDLHSELNLSSLELGDSALYFCASSVLAGTNNEQFFGPGTRLTVL.

This clone was seen just once. The chain joins TRBV10-3 to TRBJ1-2; TRBD1 matches 7 bases. Looked up from germline, CDR1 is ENHRY and CDR2 is SYGVKD. V was clipped by 4 bases and J by 2 bases; unmatched bases: 10. This CDR3 comprises 16 residues. The CDR3, as DNA: TGTGCCATCAGTGCCCCCCAGGGACAGAAAAACTATGGCTACACCTTC. Translation: CAISAPQGQKNYGYTF.

V usage is TRBV27 and J usage is TRBJ2-7; 8 bases are shared with TRBD1. Unmatched junction bases numbered 7, after V lost 5 bases and J lost 4 bases. The CDR3 consists of 14 residues. Germline-derived CDR1 and CDR2 are MNHEY and SMNVEV (reference sequence). The CDR3 protein is CASSGDGQGYEQYF. The DNA for the CDR3 is TGTGCCAGCAGTGGGGATGGACAGGGTTACGAGCAGTACTTC.

This chain connects TRBV4-3 to TRBJ2-1, with 11 bases fitting TRBD1. The trim removed 0 bases at V and 14 bases at J, leaving 3 bases unmatched. The CDR3 has 13 amino acids. The germline CDR1 and CDR2 sequences are LGHNA and YSLEER. CDR3 DNA sequence: TGCGCCAGCAGCCAAGAGCGGGACAGGGGGAAGTTCTTC. It codes for CASSQERDRGKFF.

The chain couples TRBV2 to TRBJ1-4; D gene uncertain. This CDR3 has 15 amino acids. CDR1 and CDR2 from the germline V gene are SNHLY and FYNNEI. V lost 6 bases to trimming and J lost 5 bases, with 16 bases between them. The DNA for the CDR3 is TGTGCCAGCAGCGCGGGAGGCAGGTCGAATGAAAAACTGTTTTTT. Its translation is CASSAGGRSNEKLFF. The full variable domain, rest sourced from reference TRBV2 and TRBJ1-4, is EPEVTQTPSHQVTQMGQEVILRCVPISNHLYFYWYRQILGQKVEFLVSFYNNEISEKSEIFDDQFSVERPDGSNFTLKIRSTKLEDSAMYFCASSAGGRSNEKLFFGSGTQLSVL.

V is TRBV3-1 (or the pseudogene TRBV3-2) and J is TRBJ2-1; D gene unclear. Germline lookup yields CDR1 LGHDT and CDR2 YNNKEL (reference sequence). The V end lost 0 bases, the J end lost 4 bases, and 13 bases lay between the germline ends. CDR3 length: 16 amino acids. The CDR3 bases are TGTGCCAGCAGCCAAGATACCCCTATAGATTACAATGAGCAGTTCTTC. As protein: CASSQDTPIDYNEQFF.

The CDR3 DNA sequence: TGTGCCAGCAGACGGGAGAACACCGGGGAGCTGTTTTTT. Its protein is CASRRENTGELFF. The V call is TRBV7-6, the J call TRBJ2-2; tentatively, D is TRBD2 (5 bases). The V gene lost 6 bases and the J gene lost 1 base, with 6 bases spanning the gap. Germline V gene data show CDR1 as SGHVS and CDR2 as FNYEAQ. The CDR3 loop spans 13 amino acids.

The V and J genes are TRBV5-1 and TRBJ2-3; TRBD2 agrees at 8 bases. The CDR3 spans 14 residues. With 7 bases clipped from V and 1 base from J, the junction kept 5 bases outside the gene matches. The germline gives CDR1 SGHRS, CDR2 YFSETQ. CDR3: CASRISGGTDTQYF. The DNA of the CDR3 is TGCGCCAGCCGTATTAGCGGGGGCACAGATACGCAGTATTTT.

The CDR3 reads CASSPPGDRSEAFF. For the CDR3, the DNA is TGTGCCAGCAGTCCCCCAGGGGACCGATCTGAAGCTTTCTTT. The chain combines TRBV28 with TRBJ1-1; D may be TRBD1 (6 bases). Trimming left V 5 bases short and J 6 bases short, with 16 bases between. There are 14 residues in the CDR3. CDR1 is MDHEN and CDR2 is SYDVKM in the germline V gene.

The chain employs TRBV5-1 and TRBJ1-1, with 7 bases matching TRBD1. This CDR3 is 15 amino acids long. V shed 4 bases, J shed 0 bases, and the junction held 6 bases outside the gene matches. Germline-derived CDR1 and CDR2 are SGHRS and YFSETQ. CDR3 nucleotide sequence: TGCGCCAGCAGCCTCTTACAGGGGATGAACACTGAAGCTTTCTTT. Protein sequence: CASSLLQGMNTEAFF.

This clone was seen once. This rearrangement joins TRBV7-9 to TRBJ2-7; 9 nucleotides agree with TRBD1. The length of the CDR3 is 16 residues. Trimming took 5 bases from V and 0 from J; bases not matched to a gene: 8. Germline V gives CDR1 SEHNR, CDR2 FQNEAQ (reference sequence). CDR3 residues: CASSPRATGGSYEQYF. The CDR3 DNA sequence: TGTGCCAGCAGCCCTCGGGCGACAGGGGGCTCCTACGAGCAGTACTTC.

The genes are TRBV7-3 and TRBJ2-3; tentatively, D is TRBD2 (6 bases). This CDR3 contains 15 residues. Germline CDR1 and CDR2: SGHTA and FQGTGA. The V and J ends lost 2 bases and 0 bases respectively, with 9 bases between them. The CDR3 sequence is CASSLAGPSTDTQYF. The DNA of the CDR3 is TGTGCCAGCAGCTTAGCGGGGCCTAGCACAGATACGCAGTATTTT.

The chain carries TRBV30 and TRBJ2-2; 8 nucleotides agree with TRBD2. The germline V gene has CDR1 GTSNPN and CDR2 SVGIG (reference sequence). The V and J ends lost 6 bases and 4 bases, in that order; junction bases with no gene match: 4. The CDR3 length is 13 residues. CDR3 DNA sequence: TGTGCCTGCCAAGCGGGAGTCACCGGGGAGCTGTTTTTT. Its translation is CACQAGVTGELFF. Combining the CDR3 with reference TRBV30 and TRBJ2-2 gives the whole variable domain SQTIHQWPATLVQPVGSPLSLECTVEGTSNPNLYWYRQAAGRGLQLLFYSVGIGQISSEVPQNLSASRPQDRQFILSSKKLLLSDSGFYLCACQAGVTGELFFGEGSRLTVL.

J is TRBJ1-3 and V is TRBV5-1, with 10 bases matching TRBD1. Germline CDR1 is SGHRS and CDR2 is YFSETQ. The CDR3 has 12 amino acids. With 0 bases clipped from V and 14 bases from J, the junction kept 2 bases outside the gene matches. In nucleotides, the CDR3 is TGCGCCAGCAGCTTGGAGGGGACAGGGGTATATTTT. This sequence encodes CASSLEGTGVYF.

The chain links TRBV28 to TRBJ2-1; D is perhaps TRBD1 (5 bases). Trimming removed 5 bases at V and 5 bases at J, with 10 bases between. Germline V CDR1 and CDR2: MDHEN, SYDVKM. The CDR3 extends over 13 amino acids. CDR3 sequence reads: CASSPWGHNEQFF. The CDR3 nucleotides read TGTGCCAGCAGTCCCTGGGGCCACAATGAGCAGTTCTTC.

The chain links TRBV20-1 to TRBJ2-1; D may be TRBD1 (5 bases). Germline CDR1 reads DFQATT; CDR2 reads SNEGSKA (reference sequence). V dropped 3 bases and J dropped 2 bases, with 11 bases sitting between them. The CDR3 runs 14 residues. DNA for the CDR3: TGCAGTGCTAGTGATGGGGCAGCCTACAATGAGCAGTTCTTC. The encoded protein is CSASDGAAYNEQFF.

This sequence joins TRBV30 and TRBJ1-2; a weak D match, TRBD1 (6 bases). The CDR3 runs 14 residues. Trimming pared 4 bases from V and 2 bases from J, leaving 14 bases between. CDR1 GTSNPN and CDR2 SVGIG come from the germline V gene (reference sequence). CDR3 in amino acids: CAWISWTVNYGYTF. CDR3 nucleotides: TGTGCCTGGATCTCTTGGACAGTCAACTATGGCTACACCTTC.

Only a few counts were recorded for this clone. Additional DNA sequences in this sample encode the identical CDR3. The CDR3 reads CASSLSGGAYNEQFF. The DNA of the CDR3 is TGTGCCAGCAGCTTATCGGGGGGAGCCTACAATGAGCAGTTCTTC. This chain joins TRBV7-3 and TRBJ2-1, with 7 nucleotides matching TRBD2. Germline V gene sequence: CDR1 SGHTA, CDR2 FQGTGA. The ends lost 2 bases at V and 2 bases at J; junction bases unmatched: 3. The CDR3 totals 15 residues.

The rearrangement links TRBV7-2 to TRBJ2-3, with TRBD1 matching over 10 bases. V shed 5 bases, J shed 2 bases, and the junction held 7 bases outside the gene matches. Looked up from germline, CDR1 is SGHTA and CDR2 is FQGNSA. The CDR3 is made up of 16 amino acids. This CDR3 is CASSTDRGLDTDTQYF. The CDR3 coding sequence is TGTGCCAGCAGCACCGACAGGGGGCTCGACACAGATACGCAGTATTTT.

The gene calls are TRBV18 and TRBJ1-2; TRBD1 is a possible D gene (5 bases). Trimming shortened V by 4 bases and J by 7 bases, and 10 bases separated the two germline ends. The length of the CDR3 is 12 residues. Per germline, CDR1 KGHSH and CDR2 LQKENI. The DNA for the CDR3 is TGTGCCAGCTCACTCGCAGGGATTGGCTACACCTTC. This sequence encodes CASSLAGIGYTF.